The T cell receptor beta chain under discussion was sequenced for a study of cytomegalovirus exposure and HLA in healthy donors. Study-wide findings and caveats: According to reports, the classifier identified cytomegalovirus status with high specificity and sensitivity. Many donors carried some public TCRs, although rarity characterized most TCR sequences. The authors listed approximately 150 TCR beta chains as cytomegalovirus-associated.

V was pared by 3 bases and J by 2 bases, with 11 bases between. Germline CDR1 is MNHEY and CDR2 is SMNVEV (reference sequence). CDR3 length equals 14 residues. Notes on this clone: Its cognate antigen is unknown.

Here immunoSEQ multiplex PCR was the method, and the copy in TCRdb shows in-frame clones only, minus some. The profile shows 150,000 to 170,000 clones, about 86% of them singletons. The source material was PBMCs. The chain carries TRBV27 and TRBJ2-7; D call uncertain. The sequence was obtained from a human donor in good health. CDR3 bases: TGTGCCAGCAGTTTGAGGCCCCTGACCTACGAGCAGTACTTC. Translation gives CASSLRPLTYEQYF.